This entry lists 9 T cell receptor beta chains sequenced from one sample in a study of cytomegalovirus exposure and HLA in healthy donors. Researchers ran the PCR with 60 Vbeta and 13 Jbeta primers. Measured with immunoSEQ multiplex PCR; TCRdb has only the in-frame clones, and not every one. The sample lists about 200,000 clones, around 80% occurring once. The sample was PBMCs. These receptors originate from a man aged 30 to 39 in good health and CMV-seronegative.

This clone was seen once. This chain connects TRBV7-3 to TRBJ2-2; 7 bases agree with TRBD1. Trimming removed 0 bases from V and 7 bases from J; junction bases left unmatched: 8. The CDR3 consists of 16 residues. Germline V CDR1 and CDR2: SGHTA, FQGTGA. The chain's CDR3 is CASSLTGQSPVGELFF. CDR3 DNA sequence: TGTGCCAGCAGCTTAACGGGACAGAGCCCCGTCGGGGAGCTGTTTTTT.

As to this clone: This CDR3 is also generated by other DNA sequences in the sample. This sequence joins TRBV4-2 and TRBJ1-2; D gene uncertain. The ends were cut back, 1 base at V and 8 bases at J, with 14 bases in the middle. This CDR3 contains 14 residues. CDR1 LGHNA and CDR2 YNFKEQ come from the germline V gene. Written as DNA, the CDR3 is TGTGCCAGCAGCCAAGTTCAGCAGCCCGGGGGCTACACCTTC. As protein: CASSQVQQPGGYTF.

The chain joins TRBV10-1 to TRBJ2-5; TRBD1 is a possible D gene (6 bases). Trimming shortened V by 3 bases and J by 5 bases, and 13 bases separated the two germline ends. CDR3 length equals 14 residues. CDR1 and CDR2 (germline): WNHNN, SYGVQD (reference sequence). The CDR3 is CASSDGGMEETQYF. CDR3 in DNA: TGCGCCAGCAGTGATGGGGGCATGGAGGAGACCCAGTACTTC.

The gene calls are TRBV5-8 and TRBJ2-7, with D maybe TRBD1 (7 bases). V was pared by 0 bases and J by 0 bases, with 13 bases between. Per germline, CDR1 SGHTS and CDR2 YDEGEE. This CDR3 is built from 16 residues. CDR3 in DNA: TGTGCCAGCAGCTTGGACAGGGGACTGGTCTCCTACGAGCAGTACTTC. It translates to CASSLDRGLVSYEQYF. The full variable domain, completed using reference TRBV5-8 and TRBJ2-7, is EAGVTQSPTHLIKTRGQQATLRCSPISGHTSVYWYQQALGLGLQFLLWYDEGEERNRGNFPPRFSGRQFPNYSSELNVNALELEDSALYLCASSLDRGLVSYEQYFGPGTRLTVT.

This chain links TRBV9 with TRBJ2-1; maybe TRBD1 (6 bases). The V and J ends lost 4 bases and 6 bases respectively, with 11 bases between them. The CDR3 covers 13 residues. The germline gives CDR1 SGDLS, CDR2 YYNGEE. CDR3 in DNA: TGTGCCAGCAGCCCTCCAGGGGTCAATGAGCAGTTCTTC. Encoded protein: CASSPPGVNEQFF.

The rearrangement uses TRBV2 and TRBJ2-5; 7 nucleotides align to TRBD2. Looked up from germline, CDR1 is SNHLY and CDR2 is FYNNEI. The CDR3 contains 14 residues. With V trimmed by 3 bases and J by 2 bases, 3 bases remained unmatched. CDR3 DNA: TGTGCCAGCAGTGACGGGGGGATTCAAGAGACCCAGTACTTC. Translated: CASSDGGIQETQYF.

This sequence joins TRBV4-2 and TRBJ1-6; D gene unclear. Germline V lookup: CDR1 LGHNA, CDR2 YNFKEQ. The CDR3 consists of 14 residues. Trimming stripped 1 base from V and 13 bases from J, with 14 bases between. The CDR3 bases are TGTGCCAGCAGCCAAGGTGGATCGGAGTCGCCCCTCCACTTT. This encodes CASSQGGSESPLHF.

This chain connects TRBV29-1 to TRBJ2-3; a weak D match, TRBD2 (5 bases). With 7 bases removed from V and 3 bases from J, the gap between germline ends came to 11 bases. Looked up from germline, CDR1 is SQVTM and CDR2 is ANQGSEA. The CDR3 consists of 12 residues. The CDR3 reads CSAGRGTDTQYF. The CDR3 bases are TGCAGCGCGGGGAGAGGAACAGATACGCAGTATTTT.

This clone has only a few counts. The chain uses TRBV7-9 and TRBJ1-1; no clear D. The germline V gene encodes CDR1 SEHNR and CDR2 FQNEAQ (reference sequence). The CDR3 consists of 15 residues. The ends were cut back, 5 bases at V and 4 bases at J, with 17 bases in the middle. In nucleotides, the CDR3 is TGTGCCAGCAGCCCCACGGGGTGGGGATCCACTGAAGCTTTCTTT. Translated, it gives CASSPTGWGSTEAFF.